The 32 T cell receptor beta chains reported below all come from one sample, sequenced in a study of Graves' ophthalmopathy and Graves' hyperthyroidism. TCR beta CDR3 regions were amplified from RNA transcripts. A first-round RT-PCR used HTBI primers, followed by a second-round multiplex PCR. TCRdb re-called the multiplex PCR reads through MiXCR, storing one row per CDR3 protein. The sample consists of around 1,000,000 distinct CDR3 sequences, about two fifths of them appearing once. The source material was peripheral blood or thyroid tissue (not recorded which). All receptors come from an adult man with Graves' hyperthyroidism.

This clonotype was observed at least ten times. V is TRBV20-1 and J is TRBJ2-7, with TRBD2 identical over 11 bases. This CDR3 contains 15 residues. Germline CDR1 DFQATT, CDR2 SNEGSKA (reference sequence). Trimming took 6 bases from V and 7 from J; bases not matched to a gene: 14. The CDR3 bases are TGCAGTGCCCGGGGACTAGCGGAGTCCTCTGGGGAGCAGTACTTC. It yields the protein CSARGLAESSGEQYF.

This clonotype was observed many times. V gene TRBV6-5 combines with J gene TRBJ1-2; D remains ambiguous. The CDR3 totals 13 residues. In germline, CDR1 is MNHEY, CDR2 SVGAGI. The V end lost 0 bases, the J end lost 8 bases, and 10 bases lay between the germline ends. The CDR3 is CASSYSEGSGYTF. CDR3 nucleotide sequence: TGTGCCAGCAGTTACTCGGAGGGATCCGGCTACACCTTC.

Many counts were recorded for this clonotype. The V and J genes are TRBV12-3 or TRBV12-4 and TRBJ1-5, with D uncertain. The CDR3 totals 15 residues. V lost 3 bases and J 2 bases, leaving 11 bases between the germline ends. The CDR3, as DNA: TGTGCCAGCAGTTTCGGGGAGAGGGGCAATCAGCCCCAGCATTTT. Its protein is CASSFGERGNQPQHF.

V usage is TRBV4-3 and J usage is TRBJ2-2; D is ambiguous. CDR3 length: 15 residues. V lost 1 base to trimming and J lost 4 bases, with 10 bases between them. CDR1 is LGHNA and CDR2 is YSLEER in the germline V gene. DNA for the CDR3: TGCGCCAGCAGCCAAGGGCAGGTTGGCACCGGGGAGCTGTTTTTT. Its translation is CASSQGQVGTGELFF.

This clonotype has a count of ten or more. The chain links TRBV19 to TRBJ1-2; TRBD1 agrees at 8 bases. Trimming at V came to 2 bases and at J to 4 bases, leaving 18 bases not matched to a gene. The CDR3 has 19 amino acids. Germline CDR1 and CDR2: LNHDA and SQIVND (reference sequence). CDR3 amino acids: CASSISNLVDRAAGYGYTF. CDR3 DNA: TGTGCCAGTAGTATATCAAATTTGGTGGACAGGGCGGCCGGCTATGGCTACACCTTC. Variable domain in full (rest from reference TRBV19 and TRBJ1-2): DGGITQSPKYLFRKEGQNVTLSCEQNLNHDAMYWYRQDPGQGLRLIYYSQIVNDFQKGDIAEGYSVSREKKESFPLTVTSAQKNPTAFYLCASSISNLVDRAAGYGYTFGSGTRLTVV.

This clonotype was picked up a small number of times. The chain joins TRBV7-2 to TRBJ1-2; 8 nucleotides align to TRBD1. This CDR3 region has 16 residues. Germline V gives CDR1 SGHTA, CDR2 FQGNSA. J was trimmed by 2 bases and V by 4 bases; bases with no gene match: 9. CDR3 amino acids: CASSYLRTGSNYGYTF. In DNA, the CDR3 is TGTGCCAGCAGCTACTTAAGGACAGGGTCGAACTATGGCTACACCTTC.

The chain carries TRBV15 and TRBJ2-5, with TRBD2 matching over 7 bases. Germline V gives CDR1 LNHNV, CDR2 YYDKDF (reference sequence). V gave up 10 bases and J gave up 2 bases; unmatched junction bases: 7. The CDR3 covers 13 residues. The CDR3 loop is CAITSGGQETQYF. For the CDR3, the DNA is TGTGCCATCACATCGGGGGGTCAAGAGACCCAGTACTTC. Using reference TRBV15 and TRBJ2-5 for the parts outside the CDR3, the full variable domain is DAMVIQNPRYQVTQFGKPVTLSCSQTLNHNVMYWYQQKSSQAPKLLFHYYDKDFNNEADTPDNFQSRRPNTSFCFLDIRSPGLGDTAMYLCAITSGGQETQYFGPGTRLLVL.

About this clonotype: The CDR3 ends on some other residue instead of the conserved phenylalanine or tryptophan, so this is likely a read error. As DNA, the CDR3 is TGTGTCAGCGTAGGCAGGGGGCGGTCTGAAGCTTTCCTT. Amino acids: CVSVGRGRSEAFL. The rearrangement joins TRBV7-3 to TRBJ1-1, with TRBD1 matching over 8 bases. This CDR3 spans 13 amino acids. Germline CDR1 reads SGHTA; CDR2 reads FQGTGA.

V and J are TRBV29-1 and TRBJ2-5; D may be TRBD1 (6 bases). Germline V gives CDR1 SQVTM, CDR2 ANQGSEA. The CDR3 length is 10 residues. The CDR3 nucleotides are TGCAGTGCGCCTACAGGGTCCCAGTACTTC. This encodes CSAPTGSQYF. The full variable domain, with the rest looked up from reference TRBV29-1 and TRBJ2-5, is SAVISQKPSRDICQRGTSLTIQCQVDSQVTMMFWYRQQPGQSLTLIATANQGSEATYESGFVIDKFPISRPNLTFSTLTVSNMSPEDSSIYLCSAPTGSQYFGPGTRLLVL.

This clonotype was seen repeatedly, ten times or more. The chain links TRBV20-1 to TRBJ1-6; no reliable D call. This CDR3 contains 16 residues. Trimming stripped 3 bases from V and 6 bases from J, with 18 bases between. Germline assignment: CDR1 DFQATT and CDR2 SNEGSKA (reference sequence). The CDR3 region is CSASEGFMQLNSPLHF. For the CDR3, the DNA is TGCAGTGCTAGCGAGGGATTTATGCAGCTTAATTCACCCCTCCACTTT.

This clonotype has at least ten counts. The chain has TRBV29-1 and TRBJ2-2, with a possible D match to TRBD2 (6 bases). CDR1 SQVTM and CDR2 ANQGSEA come from the germline V gene. Trimming shortened V by 6 bases and J by 3 bases, and 11 bases separated the two germline ends. The CDR3 contains 13 residues. This CDR3 reads CSVGDLHTGELFF. CDR3 sequence (DNA): TGCAGCGTGGGGGACTTGCACACCGGGGAGCTGTTTTTT.

Notes on this clonotype: This may be a read error, as it is one base from a much larger clone. V gene TRBV7-3 combines with J gene TRBJ2-5; no reliable D call. The V gene lost 7 bases and the J gene lost 4 bases, with 25 bases spanning the gap. Germline V CDR1 and CDR2: SGHTA, FQGTGA. This CDR3 has 17 residues. The CDR3 sequence is CASNSPHDPHPAETQYF. DNA for the CDR3: TGTGCCAGCAACTCCCCCCACGATCCCCACCCAGCAGAGACCCAGTACTTC. The whole variable domain, filled in from reference TRBV7-3 and TRBJ2-5, reads GAGVSQTPSNKVTEKGKYVELRCDPISGHTALYWYRQSLGQGPEFLIYFQGTGAADDSGLPNDRFFAVRPEGSVSTLKIQRTERGDSAVYLCASNSPHDPHPAETQYFGPGTRLLVL.

V gene TRBV19 combines with J gene TRBJ1-2; the match to TRBD1 covers 8 bases. V was clipped by 4 bases and J by 5 bases; unmatched bases: 6. Germline V CDR1 and CDR2: LNHDA, SQIVND (reference sequence). The CDR3 spans 14 residues. The CDR3: CASSNGQGPYGYTF. DNA of the CDR3: TGTGCCAGTAGTAACGGACAGGGCCCTTATGGCTACACCTTC.

In this sample, this clonotype turned up many times. The chain has TRBV2 and TRBJ1-4; a weak D match, TRBD1 (5 bases). Germline V lookup: CDR1 SNHLY, CDR2 FYNNEI. The V and J ends lost 5 bases and 7 bases respectively, with 20 bases between them. The CDR3 is 16 residues long. The CDR3 region has the DNA TGTGCCAGCAGTCGAGACGCAGGGAGTTGGGGTGAAAAACTGTTTTTT. Protein product: CASSRDAGSWGEKLFF.

The V call is TRBV9, the J call TRBJ1-4; possible D gene TRBD1, 5 bases. With 1 base removed from V and 2 bases from J, the gap between germline ends came to 9 bases. The CDR3 length is 15 residues. CDR1 is SGDLS and CDR2 is YYNGEE in the germline V gene. The DNA of the CDR3 is TGTGCCAGCAGCGTACAGGGTGCGACTAATGAAAAACTGTTTTTT. Encoded protein: CASSVQGATNEKLFF.

This clonotype was detected ten times or more. The CDR3 region is CASSELAGGAYEQYF. CDR3 sequence (DNA): TGTGCCAGCAGTGAATTAGCGGGAGGCGCCTACGAGCAGTACTTC. This chain links TRBV2 with TRBJ2-7; 10 nucleotides align to TRBD2. This CDR3 contains 15 residues. CDR1 is SNHLY, CDR2 FYNNEI, per germline. Losses at the gene ends were 2 bases for V and 2 bases for J; bases not matched to a gene: 3.

About this clonotype: A read error may explain this, as a much larger clone is one base away. The chain links TRBV11-2 to TRBJ1-5; no clear D. This CDR3 spans 14 amino acids. Germline V lookup: CDR1 SGHAT, CDR2 FQNNGV. CDR3 DNA: TGTGCCAGCAGCTTTTTTTATAGCAATCGGCCCCAGCATTTT. Encoded protein: CASSFFYSNRPQHF.

V and J are TRBV9 and TRBJ2-2; 7 positions match TRBD1. This CDR3 comprises 17 residues. Germline V gives CDR1 SGDLS, CDR2 YYNGEE. J lost 6 bases, V lost 0 bases, and 11 bases had no gene match. The CDR3 loop is CASSVAVSPTGAGELFF. CDR3 DNA: TGTGCCAGCAGCGTAGCGGTGTCCCCTACAGGGGCCGGGGAGCTGTTTTTT.

The V and J genes are TRBV15 and TRBJ1-3; a possible D gene is TRBD1 (6 bases). CDR3 size: 16 residues. Trimming pared 5 bases from V and 2 bases from J, leaving 16 bases between. Germline CDR1 LNHNV, CDR2 YYDKDF (reference sequence). The CDR3 DNA reads as TGTGCCACCAGCGGAGGCAGGGGCCCCACTGGAAACACCATATATTTT. The encoded protein is CATSGGRGPTGNTIYF.

The chain combines TRBV7-3 with TRBJ2-7, with TRBD1 as a possible D gene (5 bases). The CDR3 has 14 residues. The ends were cut back, 8 bases at V and 5 bases at J, with 19 bases in the middle. Germline V CDR1 and CDR2: SGHTA, FQGTGA. The CDR3 spells CASSPGRVENEQYF. For the CDR3, the DNA is TGTGCCAGCTCACCCGGCAGGGTTGAGAACGAGCAGTACTTC.

This CDR3 is CASSYRSQYF. CDR3 sequence (DNA): TGTGCCAGCAGTTACAGATCCCAGTACTTC. V gene TRBV7-6 combines with J gene TRBJ2-5; D is unclear. The V end was cut by 6 bases, the J end by 9 bases, with 8 bases between. Germline-derived CDR1 and CDR2 are SGHVS and FNYEAQ. CDR3 size: 10 residues.

In regard to this clonotype: A much larger clone differs from this one at a single base, so this may be a read error. The chain has TRBV10-3 and TRBJ1-1, with D unclear. Germline V lookup: CDR1 ENHRY, CDR2 SYGVKD. CDR3 length: 13 residues. Trimming removed 4 bases at V and 1 base at J, with 7 bases between. The CDR3 spells CAISAVRNTEAFF. The CDR3 DNA follows: TGTGCCATCAGTGCGGTCAGGAACACTGAAGCTTTCTTT.

The V call is TRBV7-2, the J call TRBJ2-7; maybe TRBD2 (5 bases). Trimming cost V 5 bases and J 5 bases, with 19 bases left between them. The CDR3 loop spans 15 amino acids. Germline values: CDR1 SGHTA, CDR2 FQGNSA. The DNA for the CDR3 is TGTGCCAGCAGCCGGAAGGCGGGTTTTAGAGACGAGCAGTACTTC. Protein sequence: CASSRKAGFRDEQYF.

This clonotype has a single count. The V and J genes are TRBV2 and TRBJ1-5; D possibly corresponds to TRBD1 (5 bases). CDR1 SNHLY and CDR2 FYNNEI come from the germline V gene. V lost 3 bases and J lost 5, with 11 bases in between. The CDR3 has 14 amino acids. For the CDR3, the DNA is TGTGCCAGCAGTGAGCGGGGGAATTATCAGCCCCAGCATTTT. It yields the protein CASSERGNYQPQHF.

The sample holds many counts of this clonotype. The chain uses TRBV19 and TRBJ1-1; D is unresolved. The germline V gene encodes CDR1 LNHDA and CDR2 SQIVND (reference sequence). The CDR3 has 13 amino acids. Trimming cost V 5 bases and J 2 bases, with 9 bases left between them. Written as DNA, the CDR3 is TGTGCCAGTAGTTTATTGATCAACACTGAAGCTTTCTTT. Protein: CASSLLINTEAFF.

This clonotype was seen many times. The chain is built from TRBV2 and TRBJ2-7; D possibly corresponds to TRBD2 (6 bases). The CDR3 length is 13 residues. V was trimmed by 6 bases and J by 5 bases, leaving 14 bases between them. CDR1 is SNHLY and CDR2 is FYNNEI in the germline V gene. Here the CDR3 reads CASRPGGENEQYF. The CDR3 nucleotides read TGTGCCAGCAGGCCCGGGGGTGAGAACGAGCAGTACTTC.

This clonotype has at least ten counts. The chain links TRBV13 to TRBJ1-2; 11 bases fit TRBD1. Germline trimming cut 5 bases from V and 0 bases from J; bases unmatched to any gene: 8. Per germline, CDR1 PRHDT and CDR2 FYEKMQ (reference sequence). The CDR3 spans 17 residues. The CDR3 is CASSLGTGGDPNYGYTF. DNA of the CDR3: TGTGCCAGCAGCCTTGGGACAGGGGGAGATCCTAACTATGGCTACACCTTC.

This clonotype showed up many times. This chain joins TRBV6-5 and TRBJ1-5; TRBD1 matches 7 bases. Germline values: CDR1 MNHEY, CDR2 SVGAGI. The CDR3 runs 12 residues. The J segment lost 9 bases and the V segment lost 8 bases, leaving 7 bases of the junction unmatched. CDR3: CASGTGAGPQHF. CDR3 nucleotide sequence: TGTGCCAGCGGTACAGGGGCCGGGCCCCAGCATTTT.

The chain couples TRBV7-8 to TRBJ2-7; 8 positions agree with TRBD2. The CDR3 has 16 residues. Germline V gives CDR1 SGHVS, CDR2 FQNEAQ. V shed 7 bases and J 2 bases; nucleotides not matched to a gene: 13. CDR3 DNA sequence: TGTGCCAGCATTGAACCAGGAGGGACTAGGCCCTACGAGCAGTACTTC. It is translated as CASIEPGGTRPYEQYF.

This clonotype was seen at least ten times. The genes are TRBV6-5 and TRBJ1-2, with unresolved D. Deletions cut 3 bases from V and 8 bases from J, with 13 bases between. Germline CDR1 and CDR2: MNHEY and SVGAGI. The length of the CDR3 is 13 residues. In DNA form, the CDR3 reads TGTGCCAGCAGTTATAATCCGGTCGGCGGCTACACCTTC. Its translation is CASSYNPVGGYTF.

This clonotype showed up just a few times. This chain joins TRBV2 and TRBJ2-7; D is unclear. The CDR3 contains 18 residues. The V gene's germline CDR1 is SNHLY and CDR2 FYNNEI. Trimming left V 10 bases short and J 0 bases short, with 28 bases between. The CDR3 sequence is CANSQWERNIMSSYEQYF. The CDR3 DNA reads as TGTGCCAACAGCCAGTGGGAACGAAACATTATGAGCTCCTACGAGCAGTACTTC.

This clonotype was seen a few times. The rearrangement links TRBV18 to TRBJ1-2, with D hard to call. With 0 bases removed from V and 0 bases from J, the gap between germline ends came to 8 bases. Germline-derived CDR1 and CDR2 are KGHSH and LQKENI. This CDR3 region has 15 residues. The CDR3 protein is CASSPPNSSNYGYTF. The CDR3 coding sequence is TGTGCCAGCTCACCACCGAACAGTTCTAACTATGGCTACACCTTC.